The clone carrying this T cell receptor beta chain was counted once. Clinical histories supplied by participants themselves formed the basis of cohort assignment. Original data processing: By means of reference gene primer amplification, nucleated cell counts were estimated. Sequenced by immunoSEQ multiplex PCR; TCRdb stores in-frame clones only, minus some. D and trimming come from the DNA, and the V and J calls and clone size come from that table. The sample lists some 300,000 clones; around 89% were seen once. The sample belongs to a study of blood T cell repertoires in COVID-19. Study at large: The cDNA or gDNA used as material had been derived from T cells, B-cell-depleted T cells, or PBMCs.

CDR1 SQVTM and CDR2 ANQGSEA come from the germline V gene. The CDR3 loop spans 12 amino acids. V shed 7 bases and J shed 4 bases, with 10 bases lying between them. The sample was PBMCs or T cells enriched from blood (not recorded which). The V gene is TRBV29-1, the J gene TRBJ2-2; D gene uncertain. This TCR was sampled from a woman younger than 30 with acute COVID-19. The CDR3 DNA follows: TGCAGCGGAGGCCCGGGCACCGGGGAGCTGTTTTTT. This gives the protein CSGGPGTGELFF.